The sequence of this TCR beta chain was determined in a study of vaccination effects on CD4 cells after COVID-19. Overall study findings and caveats: Long after vaccination, the clones induced by infection and by vaccine shrank markedly in size.

With respect to this clone: Antigen unknown.

Produced via immunoSEQ multiplex PCR; TCRdb's table is partial and in-frame only. Among 72,000 or so clones listed, around 74% were seen once. When around 10 days of culture had elapsed, CD4+ T cells were isolated. Two-dose vaccination with either BNT162b2 or mRNA-1273 was given to the participants. V was trimmed by 0 bases and J by 9 bases, leaving 21 bases between them. The length of the CDR3 is 17 residues. Germline V gives CDR1 MGHRA, CDR2 YSYEKL. Sequenced here: CD4+ T cells from PBMCs cultured without peptide, sampled after COVID-19 vaccination. This clonotype was sampled from a human donor who received a COVID-19 vaccine. The chain is built from TRBV4-1 and TRBJ2-1; a possible D gene is TRBD2 (5 bases). CDR3 sequence: CASSQDWVSLGGSEQFF. The CDR3 DNA follows: TGCGCCAGCAGCCAAGATTGGGTTTCCCTAGGAGGCAGTGAGCAGTTCTTC.